A single sample gave rise to the 13 T cell receptor beta chains below, sequenced in a study of cytomegalovirus exposure and HLA in healthy donors. The PCR employed 60 Vbeta primers together with 13 Jbeta primers. The table came from immunoSEQ multiplex PCR; TCRdb's copy has only in-frame clones and leaves some out. The table lists roughly 100,000 clones, roughly 76% of them singletons. The sample taken for sequencing was PBMCs. The receptors shown here come from a woman aged 50 to 65 in good health and CMV-seropositive.

This rearrangement joins TRBV6-5 to TRBJ1-6; D might be TRBD1 (5 bases). Trimming shortened V by 6 bases and J by 9 bases, and 15 bases separated the two germline ends. The CDR3 is made up of 14 amino acids. Per the germline V gene, CDR1 is MNHEY and CDR2 is SVGAGI. The DNA for the CDR3 is TGTGCCAGCAGGTTGGCCAGGGAAGGTTCACCCCTCCACTTT. Its translation is CASRLAREGSPLHF.

As DNA, the CDR3 is TGTGCCTGGAGTGTACATGTGGGGGGGAGATATGAAAAACTGTTTTTT. Protein: CAWSVHVGGRYEKLFF. The J gene is TRBJ1-4, the V gene TRBV30; possible D gene TRBD1, 5 bases. The V and J ends lost 0 bases and 6 bases respectively, with 17 bases between them. Germline V gene sequence: CDR1 GTSNPN, CDR2 SVGIG (reference sequence). The CDR3 has 16 residues. The full variable domain, completed using reference TRBV30 and TRBJ1-4, is SQTIHQWPATLVQPVGSPLSLECTVEGTSNPNLYWYRQAAGRGLQLLFYSVGIGQISSEVPQNLSASRPQDRQFILSSKKLLLSDSGFYLCAWSVHVGGRYEKLFFGSGTQLSVL.

The gene calls are TRBV6-5 and TRBJ1-3; 7 positions match TRBD1. The CDR3 sequence is 14 residues long. The germline gives CDR1 MNHEY, CDR2 SVGAGI. The J segment lost 7 bases and the V segment lost 5 bases, leaving 8 bases of the junction unmatched. The CDR3 nucleotides read TGTGCCAGCAGTCGACAGGGACGGGCGAACACCATATATTTT. Its protein product is CASSRQGRANTIYF.

The chain couples TRBV6-5 to TRBJ1-3; 8 bases are a match to TRBD1. The CDR3 runs 15 residues. V dropped 6 bases and J dropped 4; count of bases not matched to a gene: 8. The germline V gene has CDR1 MNHEY and CDR2 SVGAGI. CDR3 DNA sequence: TGTGCCAGCAGAAGAGACAGGGGCCGAGGAAACACCATATATTTT. Translation: CASRRDRGRGNTIYF.

V is TRBV5-1 and J is TRBJ2-3; D gene ambiguous. Germline V gene lookup returns CDR1 SGHRS and CDR2 YFSETQ. CDR3 length: 12 residues. Trimming took off 0 bases at V and 4 bases at J, with 3 bases between the two ends. The CDR3 coding sequence is TGCGCCAGCAGCTTGGCTCCAGATACGCAGTATTTT. It codes for CASSLAPDTQYF.

This chain links TRBV5-4 with TRBJ2-5; TRBD2 might be the D (7 bases). With 4 bases removed from V and 2 bases from J, the gap between germline ends came to 18 bases. Germline CDR1 and CDR2: SGHNT and YYREEE (reference sequence). The CDR3 loop spans 16 amino acids. The CDR3 sequence is CASSPAGRGRQETQYF. CDR3 in DNA: TGTGCCAGCAGCCCAGCGGGGCGGGGGCGACAAGAGACCCAGTACTTC.

This chain links TRBV28 with TRBJ1-2; D is unresolved. Germline assignment: CDR1 MDHEN and CDR2 SYDVKM. CDR3 size: 13 residues. V was shortened by 6 bases and J by 7 bases, with 15 bases between the two germline ends. CDR3 in DNA: TGTGCCAGCAGCCCCTCAGAGGTCCTTGGCTACACCTTC. Encoded protein: CASSPSEVLGYTF.

In its sample, this clone was seen a few times. The V call is TRBV7-3, the J call TRBJ1-1, with 8 bases identical to TRBD1. With 4 bases clipped from V and 11 bases from J, the junction kept 6 bases outside the gene matches. Germline V gene sequence: CDR1 SGHTA, CDR2 FQGTGA. The CDR3 is 12 amino acids. CDR3 DNA: TGTGCCAGCAGCTCCGAGGACAGGGTGGCTTTCTTT. Translated: CASSSEDRVAFF.

V usage is TRBV19 and J usage is TRBJ2-1, with D perhaps TRBD2 (6 bases). Per germline, CDR1 LNHDA and CDR2 SQIVND (reference sequence). V was pared by 7 bases and J by 4 bases, with 11 bases between. The CDR3 has 13 amino acids. For the CDR3, the DNA is TGTGCCAGTAAGGCGGGGACTTACAATGAGCAGTTCTTC. Its translation is CASKAGTYNEQFF.

In its sample, this clone was seen a few times. This sequence joins TRBV5-5 and TRBJ2-2, with D possibly TRBD1 on 6 matching bases. The V gene's germline CDR1 is SGHKS and CDR2 YYEKEE (reference sequence). The CDR3 length is 15 residues. V was trimmed by 3 bases and J by 5 bases, leaving 14 bases between them. The CDR3 is CASSSLSGTTGELFF. DNA of the CDR3: TGTGCCAGCAGCTCTCTCTCCGGGACAACCGGGGAGCTGTTTTTT.

The genes are TRBV28 and TRBJ1-2; a weak D match, TRBD1 (5 bases). Germline values: CDR1 MDHEN, CDR2 SYDVKM. The CDR3 length is 15 residues. V lost 3 bases and J 2 bases, leaving 13 bases between the germline ends. The CDR3 region is CASSFVTAGNYGYTF. The CDR3 region has the DNA TGTGCCAGCAGTTTTGTGACAGCGGGAAACTATGGCTACACCTTC.

The rearrangement uses TRBV5-1 and TRBJ1-1; 10 nucleotides line up with TRBD1. CDR1 is SGHRS and CDR2 is YFSETQ in the germline V gene. The CDR3 has 14 residues. Trimming at V came to 4 bases and at J to 1 base, leaving 1 base not matched to a gene. DNA of the CDR3: TGCGCCAGCAGCGGGGACAGGGGGAACACTGAAGCTTTCTTT. Translated, it gives CASSGDRGNTEAFF. The entire variable domain, with the rest obtained from reference TRBV5-1 and TRBJ1-1, is as follows: KAGVTQTPRYLIKTRGQQVTLSCSPISGHRSVSWYQQTPGQGLQFLFEYFSETQRNKGNFPGRFSGRQFSNSRSEMNVSTLELGDSALYLCASSGDRGNTEAFFGQGTRLTVV.

This chain links TRBV30 with TRBJ2-7; no reliable D call. This CDR3 region has 11 residues. Germline CDR1 reads GTSNPN; CDR2 reads SVGIG (reference sequence). V lost 2 bases and J 7 bases, leaving 9 bases between the germline ends. CDR3 in amino acids: CAWSLPREQYF. In DNA, the CDR3 is TGTGCCTGGAGTTTACCCCGGGAGCAGTACTTC.